This T cell receptor (beta chain) originates from a study of T-cell reconstitution after alpha-beta-depleted transplantation in children. Per germline, CDR1 ENHRY and CDR2 SYGVKD. Trimming removed 4 bases from V and 2 bases from J; junction bases left unmatched: 1. This CDR3 region has 14 residues. The library targeted TCRbeta and was prepared with unique molecular identifiers. Via MiXCR, TCRdb re-called the PCR reads, giving one row per CDR3 protein. Among several thousand distinct CDR3 sequences listed, 16% were seen once. The sequence was obtained from a male patient between 5 and 17 years old who had a stem cell transplant for acute myeloid leukemia, so the T cells may come from the graft donor. The genes are TRBV10-3 and TRBJ1-3, with 8 nucleotides matching TRBD1. This specimen was PBMCs, mostly from graft donor cells, taken 60 days after TCRalphabeta/CD19-depleted stem cell transplant. The CDR3 nucleotides read TGTGCCATCAGTGCACAGGGGGCTGGAAACACCATATATTTT. Amino acid sequence: CAISAQGAGNTIYF.